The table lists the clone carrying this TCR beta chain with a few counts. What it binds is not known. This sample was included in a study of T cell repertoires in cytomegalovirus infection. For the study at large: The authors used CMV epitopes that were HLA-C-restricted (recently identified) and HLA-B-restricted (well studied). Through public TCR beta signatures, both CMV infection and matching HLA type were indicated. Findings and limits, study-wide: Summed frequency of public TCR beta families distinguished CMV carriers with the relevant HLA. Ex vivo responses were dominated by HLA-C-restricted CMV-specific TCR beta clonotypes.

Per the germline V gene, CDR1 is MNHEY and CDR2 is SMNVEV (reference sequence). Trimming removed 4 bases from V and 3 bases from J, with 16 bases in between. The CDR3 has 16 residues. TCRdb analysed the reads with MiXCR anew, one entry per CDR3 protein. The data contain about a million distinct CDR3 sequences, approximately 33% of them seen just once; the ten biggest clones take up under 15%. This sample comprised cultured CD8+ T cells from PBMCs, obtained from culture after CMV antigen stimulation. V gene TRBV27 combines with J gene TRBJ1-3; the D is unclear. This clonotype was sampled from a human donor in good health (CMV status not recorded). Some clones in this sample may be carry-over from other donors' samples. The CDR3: CASSSSTPVGGNTIYF. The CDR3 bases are TGTGCCAGCAGTTCCTCGACCCCCGTGGGTGGAAACACCATATATTTT.